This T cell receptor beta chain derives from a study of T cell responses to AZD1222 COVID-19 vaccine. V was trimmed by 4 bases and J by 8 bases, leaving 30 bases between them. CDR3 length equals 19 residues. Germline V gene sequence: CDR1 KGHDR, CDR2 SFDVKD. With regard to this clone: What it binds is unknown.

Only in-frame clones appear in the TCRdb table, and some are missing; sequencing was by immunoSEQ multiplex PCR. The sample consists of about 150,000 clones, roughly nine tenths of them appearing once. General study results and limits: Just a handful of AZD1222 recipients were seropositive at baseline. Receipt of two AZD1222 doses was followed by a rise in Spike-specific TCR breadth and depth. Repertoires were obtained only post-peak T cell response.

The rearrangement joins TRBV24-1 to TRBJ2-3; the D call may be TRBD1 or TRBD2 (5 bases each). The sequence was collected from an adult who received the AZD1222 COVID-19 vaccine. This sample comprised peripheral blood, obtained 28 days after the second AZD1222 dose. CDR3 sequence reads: CATSDTFSGTGTGRGTQYF. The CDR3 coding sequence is TGTGCCACCAGTGACACATTCTCCGGGACCGGGACGGGGCGTGGTACGCAGTATTTT.